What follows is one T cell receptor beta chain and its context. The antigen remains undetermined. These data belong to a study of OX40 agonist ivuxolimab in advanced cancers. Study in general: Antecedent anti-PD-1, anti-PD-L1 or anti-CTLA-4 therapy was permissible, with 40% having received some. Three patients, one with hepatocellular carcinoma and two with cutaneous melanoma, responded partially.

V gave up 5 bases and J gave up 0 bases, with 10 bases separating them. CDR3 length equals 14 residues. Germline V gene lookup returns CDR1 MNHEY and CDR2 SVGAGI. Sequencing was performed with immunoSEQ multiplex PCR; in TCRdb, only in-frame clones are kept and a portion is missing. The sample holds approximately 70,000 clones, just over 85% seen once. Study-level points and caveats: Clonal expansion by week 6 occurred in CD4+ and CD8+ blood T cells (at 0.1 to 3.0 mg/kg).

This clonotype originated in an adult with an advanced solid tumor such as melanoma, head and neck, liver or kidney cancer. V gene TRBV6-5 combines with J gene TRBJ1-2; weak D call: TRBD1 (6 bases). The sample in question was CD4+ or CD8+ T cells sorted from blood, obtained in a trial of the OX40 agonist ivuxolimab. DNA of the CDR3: TGTGCCAGCAGTATACAGGGCCCTAACTATGGCTACACCTTC. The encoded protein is CASSIQGPNYGYTF.